This T cell receptor (beta chain) was recovered during a study of T cell responses to AZD1222 COVID-19 vaccine. Overall study findings and caveats: Samples come after the peak T cell response, not at day 14. Unmutated variant regions are reportedly targeted by nearly half of spike-specific TCRs.

Deletions cut 2 bases from V and 2 bases from J, with 6 bases between. The CDR3 runs to 12 residues. Germline V gives CDR1 GTSNPN, CDR2 SVGIG (reference sequence). In its sample, this clone was seen once. Antigen unknown. Repertoires were generated with immunoSEQ multiplex PCR, while TCRdb's copy carries only in-frame clones and drops some. The data show 130,000 to 150,000 clones, with 88% seen just once and more than 12% held by the top ten. The chain joins TRBV30 to TRBJ1-2; D not certain. Sequencing was performed on peripheral blood, taken on day 0 of AZD1222 vaccination. The clonotype originates from an adult in good health. This chain's CDR3 is CAWSMGNYGYTF. The CDR3, as DNA: TGTGCCTGGAGTATGGGGAACTATGGCTACACCTTC. The full variable domain, rest sourced from reference TRBV30 and TRBJ1-2, is SQTIHQWPATLVQPVGSPLSLECTVEGTSNPNLYWYRQAAGRGLQLLFYSVGIGQISSEVPQNLSASRPQDRQFILSSKKLLLSDSGFYLCAWSMGNYGYTFGSGTRLTVV.